The next 14 T cell receptor beta chains were all read from a single sample in a study of T cells in Graves' hyperthyroidism and ophthalmopathy. RNA transcripts served as the template for amplifying TCR beta CDR3 regions. The HTBI primer set was used in a first-round RT-PCR of the TCR CDR3. TCRdb ran MiXCR on the multiplex PCR reads and lists one entry per CDR3 protein. Of around 420,000 distinct CDR3 sequences listed, around 16% are singletons. Sequences were obtained from blood. These receptors all come from a woman in her late teens or twenties with Graves' hyperthyroidism.

This clonotype has a handful of counts. The chain joins TRBV5-4 to TRBJ1-2; tentative D call: TRBD1 (5 bases). The V end lost 3 bases, the J end lost 5 bases, and 26 bases lay between the germline ends. This CDR3 comprises 18 residues. Germline V gene data show CDR1 as SGHNT and CDR2 as YYREEE (reference sequence). DNA of the CDR3: TGTGCCAGCAGCTCACGAGAGCTGACAGTCGACACGTCTTATGGCTACACCTTC. Translating it yields CASSSRELTVDTSYGYTF.

The rearrangement uses TRBV5-1 and TRBJ2-1; 14 nucleotides align to TRBD2. Germline trimming cut 7 bases from V and 4 bases from J; bases unmatched to any gene: 4. The germline V gene encodes CDR1 SGHRS and CDR2 YFSETQ. The CDR3 length is 15 residues. The CDR3 region is CASVRLAGGYNEQFF. The CDR3 DNA sequence: TGCGCCAGCGTCAGACTAGCGGGGGGGTACAATGAGCAGTTCTTC.

This clonotype was detected many times. V usage is TRBV29-1 and J usage is TRBJ1-2; 11 bases fit TRBD1. The CDR3 runs 13 residues. After removal of 6 bases from V and 8 bases from J, the junction contained 8 bases not matched to a gene. The germline V gene has CDR1 SQVTM and CDR2 ANQGSEA. The CDR3 bases are TGCAGCGTGACCGGACAGGGGGCGGAAGGCTACACCTTC. Encoded protein: CSVTGQGAEGYTF. Supplemented by reference TRBV29-1 and TRBJ1-2, the full variable domain reads SAVISQKPSRDICQRGTSLTIQCQVDSQVTMMFWYRQQPGQSLTLIATANQGSEATYESGFVIDKFPISRPNLTFSTLTVSNMSPEDSSIYLCSVTGQGAEGYTFGSGTRLTVV.

The chain couples TRBV19 to TRBJ1-1, with 10 bases aligning to TRBD1. CDR3 size: 15 residues. Trimming cost V 6 bases and J 7 bases; bases outside gene matches: 11. Germline CDR1 and CDR2: LNHDA and SQIVND (reference sequence). This CDR3 is CASSPRTGGMDEAFF. Written as DNA, the CDR3 is TGTGCCAGTAGCCCTAGGACAGGGGGTATGGATGAAGCTTTCTTT.

This clonotype was counted at least ten times. V and J are TRBV7-2 and TRBJ2-7; 8 bases line up with TRBD2. V lost 4 bases to trimming and J lost 3 bases; unmatched junction nucleotides: 8. This CDR3 region has 15 residues. From germline, CDR1 is SGHTA and CDR2 FQGNSA. This chain's CDR3 is CASSSVSGNGYEQYF. The DNA for the CDR3 is TGTGCCAGCAGCTCGGTTAGCGGGAACGGCTACGAGCAGTACTTC.

This clonotype has a count of ten or more. The V gene is TRBV20-1, the J gene TRBJ1-2; the D gene is possibly TRBD1 (6 bases). CDR3 length: 14 amino acids. Germline V lookup: CDR1 DFQATT, CDR2 SNEGSKA (reference sequence). V lost 0 bases and J 2 bases, leaving 10 bases between the germline ends. This CDR3 is CSARERGANYGYTF. The CDR3 DNA reads as TGCAGTGCTAGAGAGCGGGGGGCGAACTATGGCTACACCTTC.

The chain links TRBV12-3 or TRBV12-4 to TRBJ1-1, with D tentatively TRBD1 (6 bases). V lost 4 bases and J lost 4, with 28 bases in between. This CDR3 has 19 residues. For the CDR3, the DNA is TGTGCCAGCAGTTGGGGGGGGGGGGGGCGCGCGGCAACGCGCACTGAAGCTTTCTTT. Protein: CASSWGGGGRAATRTEAFF.

J is TRBJ1-1 and V is TRBV9; 7 nucleotides agree with TRBD1. The germline V gene encodes CDR1 SGDLS and CDR2 YYNGEE. This CDR3 has 14 residues. J lost 6 bases, V lost 1 base, and 6 bases had no gene match. CDR3 in DNA: TGTGCCAGCAGCGTACTGGGGACAGACCCTGAAGCTTTCTTT. Translated, it gives CASSVLGTDPEAFF.

There are many counts of this clonotype. This rearrangement joins TRBV7-3 to TRBJ1-2, with 8 bases aligning to TRBD1. CDR3 length equals 14 residues. From germline, CDR1 is SGHTA and CDR2 FQGTGA. V dropped 1 base and J dropped 7; count of bases not matched to a gene: 5. CDR3 coding DNA: TGTGCCAGCAGCTTAAGCCAGGGGGCGCGTGGCTACACCTTC. Amino acids: CASSLSQGARGYTF.

Ten or more counts support this clonotype. The chain has TRBV20-1 and TRBJ2-1; the D is unclear. Germline V CDR1 and CDR2: DFQATT, SNEGSKA (reference sequence). CDR3 length: 14 residues. CDR3 residues: CSDRGVVSYNEQFF. CDR3 DNA: TGCAGCGACCGCGGAGTAGTCTCCTACAATGAGCAGTTCTTC.

In the case of this clonotype: This may come from a read error, since a much larger clone is one base off. The chain recombines TRBV12-5 with TRBJ1-1; TRBD1 matches 9 bases. V gave up 4 bases and J gave up 2 bases; unmatched junction bases: 5. This CDR3 is built from 15 residues. Germline CDR1 LGHNT, CDR2 FRNRAP. CDR3 DNA: TGTGCTAGTGGTTCGAAACAGGGGGCAAACACTGAAGCTTTCTTT. This encodes CASGSKQGANTEAFF. The full variable domain, completed using reference TRBV12-5 and TRBJ1-1, is DARVTQTPRHKVTEMGQEVTMRCQPILGHNTVFWYRQTMMQGLELLAYFRNRAPLDDSGMPKDRFSAEMPDATLATLKIQPSEPRDSAVYFCASGSKQGANTEAFFGQGTRLTVV.

Ten or more counts support this clonotype. This chain links TRBV30 with TRBJ2-2; either TRBD1 or TRBD2 may fit D (5 bases each). Germline assignment: CDR1 GTSNPN and CDR2 SVGIG (reference sequence). The CDR3 consists of 13 residues. The V gene lost 6 bases and the J gene lost 6 bases, with 14 bases spanning the gap. The CDR3 DNA is TGTGCCTGCCACGGGGCCTTCGCCGGGGAGCTGTTTTTT. Translated, it gives CACHGAFAGELFF.

This clonotype was recorded a few times. V usage is TRBV9 and J usage is TRBJ2-1; TRBD2 matches at 9 bases. Trimming cost V 4 bases and J 3 bases; bases outside gene matches: 8. This CDR3 has 16 residues. CDR1 and CDR2 from the germline V gene are SGDLS and YYNGEE. The DNA of the CDR3 is TGTGCCAGCAGCCCATCCCTAGCGGGGAGCTACAATGAGCAGTTCTTC. This gives the protein CASSPSLAGSYNEQFF.

The chain joins TRBV9 to TRBJ2-1; 16 nucleotides line up with TRBD2. In germline, CDR1 is SGDLS, CDR2 YYNGEE. The ends lost 3 bases at V and 7 bases at J; junction bases unmatched: 10. This CDR3 comprises 18 residues. The CDR3 reads CASSALGLAGGYVNEQFF. The DNA for the CDR3 is TGTGCCAGCAGCGCTCTGGGACTAGCGGGAGGGTATGTGAATGAGCAGTTCTTC. Full variable domain (rest looked up from reference TRBV9 and TRBJ2-1): DSGVTQTPKHLITATGQRVTLRCSPRSGDLSVYWYQQSLDQGLQFLIQYYNGEERAKGNILERFSAQQFPDLHSELNLSSLELGDSALYFCASSALGLAGGYVNEQFFGPGTRLTVL.